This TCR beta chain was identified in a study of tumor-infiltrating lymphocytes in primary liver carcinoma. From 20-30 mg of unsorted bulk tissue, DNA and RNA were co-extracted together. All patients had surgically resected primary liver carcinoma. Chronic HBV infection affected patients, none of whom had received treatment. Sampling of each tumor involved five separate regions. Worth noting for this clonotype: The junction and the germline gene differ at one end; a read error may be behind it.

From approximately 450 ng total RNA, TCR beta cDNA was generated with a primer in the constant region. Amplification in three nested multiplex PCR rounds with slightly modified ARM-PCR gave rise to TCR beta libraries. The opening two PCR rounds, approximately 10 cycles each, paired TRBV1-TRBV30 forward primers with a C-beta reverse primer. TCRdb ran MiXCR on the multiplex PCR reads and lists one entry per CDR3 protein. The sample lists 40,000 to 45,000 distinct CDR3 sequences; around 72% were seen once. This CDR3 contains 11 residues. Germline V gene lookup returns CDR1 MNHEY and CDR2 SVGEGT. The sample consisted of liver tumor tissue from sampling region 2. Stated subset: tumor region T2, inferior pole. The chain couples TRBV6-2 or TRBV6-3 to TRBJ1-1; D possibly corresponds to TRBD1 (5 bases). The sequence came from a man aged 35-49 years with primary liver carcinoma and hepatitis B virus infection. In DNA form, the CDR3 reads TGTGCCAGCAATTCGGCAGGGCCGGCTTCCTTC. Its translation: CASNSAGPASF.